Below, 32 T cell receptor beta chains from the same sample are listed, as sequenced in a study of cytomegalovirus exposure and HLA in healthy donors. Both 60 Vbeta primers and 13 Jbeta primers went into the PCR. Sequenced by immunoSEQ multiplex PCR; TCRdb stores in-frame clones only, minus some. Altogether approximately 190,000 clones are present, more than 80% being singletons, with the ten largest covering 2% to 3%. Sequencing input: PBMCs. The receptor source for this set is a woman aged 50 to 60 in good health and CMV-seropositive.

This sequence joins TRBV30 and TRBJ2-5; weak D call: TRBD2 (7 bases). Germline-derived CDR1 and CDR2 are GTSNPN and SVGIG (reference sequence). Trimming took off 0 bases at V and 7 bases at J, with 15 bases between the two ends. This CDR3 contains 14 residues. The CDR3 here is CAWSVWGGLVTQYF. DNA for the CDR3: TGTGCCTGGAGTGTATGGGGGGGGCTCGTGACCCAGTACTTC.

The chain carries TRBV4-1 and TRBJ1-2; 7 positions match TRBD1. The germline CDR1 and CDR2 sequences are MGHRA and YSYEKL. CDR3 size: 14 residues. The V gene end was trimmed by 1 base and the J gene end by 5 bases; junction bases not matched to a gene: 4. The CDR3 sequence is CASSQGGQLYGYTF. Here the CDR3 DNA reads TGCGCCAGCAGCCAAGGGGGACAGCTTTATGGCTACACCTTC.

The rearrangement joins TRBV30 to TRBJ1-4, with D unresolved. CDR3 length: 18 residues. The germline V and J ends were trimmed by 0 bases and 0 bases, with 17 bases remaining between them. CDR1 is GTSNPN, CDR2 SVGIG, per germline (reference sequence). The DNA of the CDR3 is TGTGCCTGGAGTGTGGGCAGGTTTGGAATTTCAACTAATGAAAAACTGTTTTTT. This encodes CAWSVGRFGISTNEKLFF.

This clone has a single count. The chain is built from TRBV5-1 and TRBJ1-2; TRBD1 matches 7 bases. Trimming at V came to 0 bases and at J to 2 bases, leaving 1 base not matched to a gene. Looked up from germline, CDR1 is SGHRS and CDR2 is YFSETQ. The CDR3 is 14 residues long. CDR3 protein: CASSLEQGNYGYTF. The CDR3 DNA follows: TGCGCCAGCAGCTTGGAACAGGGGAACTATGGCTACACCTTC.

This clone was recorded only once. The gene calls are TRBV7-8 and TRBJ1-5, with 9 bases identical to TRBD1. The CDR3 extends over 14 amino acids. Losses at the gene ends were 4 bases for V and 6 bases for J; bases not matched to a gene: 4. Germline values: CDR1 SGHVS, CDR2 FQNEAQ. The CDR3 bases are TGTGCCAGCAGCTGGGACAGGGAAGGTCAGCCCCAGCATTTT. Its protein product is CASSWDREGQPQHF. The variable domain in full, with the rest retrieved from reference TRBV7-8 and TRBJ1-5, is GAGVSQSPRYKVAKRGQDVALRCDPISGHVSLFWYQQALGQGPEFLTYFQNEAQLDKSGLPSDRFFAERPEGSVSTLKIQRTQQEDSAVYLCASSWDREGQPQHFGDGTRLSIL.

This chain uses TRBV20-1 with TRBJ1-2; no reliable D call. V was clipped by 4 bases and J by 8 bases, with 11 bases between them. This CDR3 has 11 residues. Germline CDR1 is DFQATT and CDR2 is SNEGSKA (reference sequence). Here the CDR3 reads CSATEYSGYTF. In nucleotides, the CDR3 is TGCAGTGCTACCGAGTACTCCGGCTACACCTTC.

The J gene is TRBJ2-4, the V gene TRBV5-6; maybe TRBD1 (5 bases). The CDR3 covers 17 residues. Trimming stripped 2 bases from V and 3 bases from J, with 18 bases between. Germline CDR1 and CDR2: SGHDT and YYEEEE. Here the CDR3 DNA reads TGTGCCAGCAGCTTTTATCGCGTGGACAAGAACAAAAACATTCAGTACTTC. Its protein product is CASSFYRVDKNKNIQYF.

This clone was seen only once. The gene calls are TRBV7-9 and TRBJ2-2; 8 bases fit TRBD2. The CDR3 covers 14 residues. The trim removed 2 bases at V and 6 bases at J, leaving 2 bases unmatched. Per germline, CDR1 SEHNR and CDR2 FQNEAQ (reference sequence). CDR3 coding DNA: TGTGCCAGCAGCTTATCGGGGGGGTCCGGGGAGCTGTTTTTT. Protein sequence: CASSLSGGSGELFF.

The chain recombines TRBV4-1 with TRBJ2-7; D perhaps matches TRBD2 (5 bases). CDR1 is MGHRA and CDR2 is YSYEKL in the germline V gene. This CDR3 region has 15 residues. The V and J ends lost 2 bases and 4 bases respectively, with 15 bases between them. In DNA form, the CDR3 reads TGCGCCAGCAGCCAATACCACGGGGTATCGTACGAGCAGTACTTC. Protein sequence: CASSQYHGVSYEQYF.

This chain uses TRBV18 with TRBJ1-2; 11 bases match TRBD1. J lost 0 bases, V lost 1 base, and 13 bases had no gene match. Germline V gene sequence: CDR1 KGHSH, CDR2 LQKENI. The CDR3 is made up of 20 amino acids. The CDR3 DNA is TGTGCCAGCTCACCACAAGGACAGGGGGCTAATAGAGAAGCTAACTATGGCTACACCTTC. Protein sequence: CASSPQGQGANREANYGYTF.

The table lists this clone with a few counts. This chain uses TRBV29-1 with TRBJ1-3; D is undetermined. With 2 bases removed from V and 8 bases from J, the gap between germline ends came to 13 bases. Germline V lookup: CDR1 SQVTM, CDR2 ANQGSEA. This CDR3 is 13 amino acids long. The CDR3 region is CSVESGVRDTIYF. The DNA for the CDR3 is TGCAGCGTTGAATCCGGGGTTAGAGACACCATATATTTT.

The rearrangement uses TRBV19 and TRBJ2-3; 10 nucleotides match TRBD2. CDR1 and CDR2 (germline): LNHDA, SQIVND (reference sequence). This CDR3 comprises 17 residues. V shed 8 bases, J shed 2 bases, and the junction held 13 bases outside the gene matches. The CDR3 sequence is CASGDGGLAENTDTQYF. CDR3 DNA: TGTGCCAGTGGGGACGGAGGACTAGCGGAGAACACAGATACGCAGTATTTT.

In nucleotides, the CDR3 is TGTGCCAGCAGCTTAACGGGACAAGGAGTAGTTACTAACTATGGCTACACCTTC. It translates to CASSLTGQGVVTNYGYTF. The rearrangement joins TRBV7-3 to TRBJ1-2; D is perhaps TRBD1 (6 bases). This CDR3 contains 18 residues. Trimming took off 0 bases at V and 0 bases at J, with 17 bases between the two ends. Germline V gene lookup returns CDR1 SGHTA and CDR2 FQGTGA.

The DNA of the CDR3 is TGTGCCAGCTCACCGGGACAGGGTTTCAACGAGCAGTTCTTC. Amino acid sequence: CASSPGQGFNEQFF. This chain uses TRBV18 with TRBJ2-1, with TRBD1 matching over 9 bases. V was pared by 3 bases and J by 10 bases, with 7 bases of the junction left unmatched. The length of the CDR3 is 14 residues. Germline V gene data show CDR1 as KGHSH and CDR2 as LQKENI.

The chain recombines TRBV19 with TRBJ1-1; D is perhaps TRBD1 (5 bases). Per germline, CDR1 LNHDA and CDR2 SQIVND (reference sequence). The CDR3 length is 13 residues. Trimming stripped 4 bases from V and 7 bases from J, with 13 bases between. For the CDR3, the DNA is TGTGCCAGTAGTAACCGACAGACCCTTGAAGCTTTCTTT. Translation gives CASSNRQTLEAFF.

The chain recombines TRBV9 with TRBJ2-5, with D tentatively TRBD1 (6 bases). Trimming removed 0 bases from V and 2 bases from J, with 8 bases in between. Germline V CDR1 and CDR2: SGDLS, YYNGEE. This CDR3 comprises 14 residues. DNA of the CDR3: TGTGCCAGCAGCGTAGGCAGGGGACAAGAGACCCAGTACTTC. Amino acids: CASSVGRGQETQYF.

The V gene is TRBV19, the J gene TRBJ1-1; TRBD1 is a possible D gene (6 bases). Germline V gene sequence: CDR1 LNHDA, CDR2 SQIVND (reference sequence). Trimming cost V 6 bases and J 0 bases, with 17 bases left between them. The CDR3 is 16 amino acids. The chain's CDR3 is CASRIQGQKMNTEAFF. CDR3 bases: TGTGCCAGTAGGATACAGGGACAAAAGATGAACACTGAAGCTTTCTTT.

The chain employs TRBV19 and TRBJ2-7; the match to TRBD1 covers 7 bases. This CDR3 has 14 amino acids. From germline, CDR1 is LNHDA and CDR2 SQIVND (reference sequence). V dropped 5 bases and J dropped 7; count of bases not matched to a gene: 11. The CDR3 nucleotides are TGTGCCAGTAGTCAGACAGGGTCGGCAGGGGAGCAGTACTTC. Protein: CASSQTGSAGEQYF.

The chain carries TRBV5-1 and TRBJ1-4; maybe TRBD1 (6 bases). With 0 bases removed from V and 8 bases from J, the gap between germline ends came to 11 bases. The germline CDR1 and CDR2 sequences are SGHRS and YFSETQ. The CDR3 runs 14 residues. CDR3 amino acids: CASSLDRVEEKLFF. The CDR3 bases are TGCGCCAGCAGCTTGGACAGGGTGGAAGAAAAACTGTTTTTT.

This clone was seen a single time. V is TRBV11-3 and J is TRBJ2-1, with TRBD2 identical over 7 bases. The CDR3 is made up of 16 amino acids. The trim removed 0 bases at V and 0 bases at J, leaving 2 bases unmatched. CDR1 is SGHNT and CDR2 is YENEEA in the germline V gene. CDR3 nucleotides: TGTGCCAGCAGCTTAGAGGGGGGGAGCTCCTACAATGAGCAGTTCTTC. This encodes CASSLEGGSSYNEQFF.

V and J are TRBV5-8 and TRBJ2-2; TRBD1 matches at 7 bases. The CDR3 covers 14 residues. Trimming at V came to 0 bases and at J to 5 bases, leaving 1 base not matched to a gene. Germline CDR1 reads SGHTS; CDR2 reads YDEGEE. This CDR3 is CASSLGQGTGELFF. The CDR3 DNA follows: TGTGCCAGCAGCTTGGGACAGGGAACCGGGGAGCTGTTTTTT.

The CDR3 bases are TGTGCCAGCAGCGTATCGGTAAACACCGGGGAGCTGTTTTTT. This translates into CASSVSVNTGELFF. The rearrangement uses TRBV7-2 and TRBJ2-2; D is undetermined. The CDR3 runs 14 residues. From germline, CDR1 is SGHTA and CDR2 FQGNSA. Trimming took off 5 bases at V and 2 bases at J, with 9 bases between the two ends.

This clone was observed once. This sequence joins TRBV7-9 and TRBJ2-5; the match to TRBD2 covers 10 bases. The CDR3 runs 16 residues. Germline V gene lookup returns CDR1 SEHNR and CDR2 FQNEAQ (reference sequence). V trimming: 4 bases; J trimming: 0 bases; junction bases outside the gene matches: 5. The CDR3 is CASSSILAGHQETQYF. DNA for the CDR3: TGTGCCAGCAGCTCCATACTAGCGGGGCACCAAGAGACCCAGTACTTC. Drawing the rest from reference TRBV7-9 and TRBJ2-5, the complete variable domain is DTGVSQNPRHKITKRGQNVTFRCDPISEHNRLYWYRQTLGQGPEFLTYFQNEAQLEKSRLLSDRFSAERPKGSFSTLEIQRTEQGDSAMYLCASSSILAGHQETQYFGPGTRLLVL.

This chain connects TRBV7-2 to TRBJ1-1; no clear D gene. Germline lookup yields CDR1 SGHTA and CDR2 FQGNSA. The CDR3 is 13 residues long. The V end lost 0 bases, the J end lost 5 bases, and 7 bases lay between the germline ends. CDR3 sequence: CASSLASETEAFF. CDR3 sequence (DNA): TGTGCCAGCAGCTTAGCTAGCGAGACTGAAGCTTTCTTT.

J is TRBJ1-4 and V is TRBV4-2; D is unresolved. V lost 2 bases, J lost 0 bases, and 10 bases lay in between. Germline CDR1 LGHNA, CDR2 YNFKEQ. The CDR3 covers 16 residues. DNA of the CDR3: TGTGCCAGCAGCCAACCTTCAGGTGCAACTAATGAAAAACTGTTTTTT. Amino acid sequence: CASSQPSGATNEKLFF.

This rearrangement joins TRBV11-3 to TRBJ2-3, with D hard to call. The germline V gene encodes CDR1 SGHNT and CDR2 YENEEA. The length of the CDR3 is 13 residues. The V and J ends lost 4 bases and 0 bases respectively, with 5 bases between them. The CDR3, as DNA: TGTGCCAGCAGCTCCGGGAGCACAGATACGCAGTATTTT. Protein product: CASSSGSTDTQYF.

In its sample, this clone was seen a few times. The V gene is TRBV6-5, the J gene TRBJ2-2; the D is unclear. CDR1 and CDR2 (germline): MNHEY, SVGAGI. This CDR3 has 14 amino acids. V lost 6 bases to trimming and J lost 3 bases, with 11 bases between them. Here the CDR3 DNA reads TGTGCCAGCAGGGCCTCTTCAGACACCGGGGAGCTGTTTTTT. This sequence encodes CASRASSDTGELFF.

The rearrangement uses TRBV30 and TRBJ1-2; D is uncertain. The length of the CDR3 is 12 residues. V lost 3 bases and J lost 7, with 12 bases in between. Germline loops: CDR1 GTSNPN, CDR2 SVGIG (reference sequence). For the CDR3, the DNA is TGTGCCTGGAGGGGTTCGGAGCGTGGCTACACCTTC. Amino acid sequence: CAWRGSERGYTF.

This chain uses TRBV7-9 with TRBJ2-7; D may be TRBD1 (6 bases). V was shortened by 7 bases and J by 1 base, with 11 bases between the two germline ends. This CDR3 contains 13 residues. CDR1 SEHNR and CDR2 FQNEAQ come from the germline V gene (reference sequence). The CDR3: CASTPTGSYEQYF. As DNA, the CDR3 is TGTGCCAGCACCCCGACAGGTTCCTACGAGCAGTACTTC.

CDR3 protein: CASSPILNSPLHF. The CDR3 bases are TGTGCCAGTAGTCCAATACTTAATTCACCCCTCCACTTT. The chain is built from TRBV19 and TRBJ1-6; D is ambiguous. Trimming left V 5 bases short and J 6 bases short, with 8 bases between. The germline V gene has CDR1 LNHDA and CDR2 SQIVND (reference sequence). This CDR3 comprises 13 residues. The complete variable domain, with remaining parts taken from reference TRBV19 and TRBJ1-6, reads DGGITQSPKYLFRKEGQNVTLSCEQNLNHDAMYWYRQDPGQGLRLIYYSQIVNDFQKGDIAEGYSVSREKKESFPLTVTSAQKNPTAFYLCASSPILNSPLHFGNGTRLTVT.

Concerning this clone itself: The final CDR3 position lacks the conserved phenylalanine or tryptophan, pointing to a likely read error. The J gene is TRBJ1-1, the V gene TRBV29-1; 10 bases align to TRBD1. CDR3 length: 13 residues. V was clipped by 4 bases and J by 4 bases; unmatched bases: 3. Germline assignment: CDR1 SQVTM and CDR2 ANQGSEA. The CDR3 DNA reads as TGCAGCGTTGTCGGACAGGGGGGCACTGAAGCTTTCTTG. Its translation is CSVVGQGGTEAFL.

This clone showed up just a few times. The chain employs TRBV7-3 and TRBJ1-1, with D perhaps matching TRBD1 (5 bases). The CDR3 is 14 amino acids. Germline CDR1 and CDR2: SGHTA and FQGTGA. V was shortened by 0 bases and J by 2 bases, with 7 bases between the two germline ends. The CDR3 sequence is CASSLTGPNTEAFF. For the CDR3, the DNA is TGTGCCAGCAGCTTAACGGGGCCAAACACTGAAGCTTTCTTT.